The 28 T cell receptor beta chains below were found in one sample sequenced in a study of Ad26.COV2.S vaccination and SARS-CoV-2 variants. Sequencing used immunoSEQ multiplex PCR; TCRdb keeps in-frame clones, though not all of them. The data contain 300,000 to 400,000 clones, roughly 85% of them seen just once; the ten biggest clones take up about 3.3%. Noted treatment: roughly 19 received Ad26.COV2.S at low or high dose, single or two shots; about 5 received placebo; per-sample allocation not given. Sampling occurred on day 63 after the first vaccine or placebo injection. This specimen consisted of peripheral blood, obtained in a trial of Ad26.COV2.S vaccine versus placebo. All receptors come from a person between 18 and 59 years old who received the Ad26.COV2.S COVID-19 vaccine or a placebo.

This chain uses TRBV5-4 with TRBJ2-1, with 11 bases that match TRBD2. The J segment lost 5 bases and the V segment lost 4 bases, leaving 5 bases of the junction unmatched. The CDR3 covers 15 residues. The germline gives CDR1 SGHNT, CDR2 YYREEE (reference sequence). CDR3 sequence: CASSPGTSGNNEQFF. CDR3 nucleotide sequence: TGTGCCAGCAGCCCGGGGACTAGCGGAAACAATGAGCAGTTCTTC.

This chain links TRBV4-1 with TRBJ1-4; perhaps TRBD1 as D (6 bases). This CDR3 spans 15 amino acids. Trimming removed 4 bases from V and 14 bases from J, with 23 bases in between. Germline CDR1 and CDR2: MGHRA and YSYEKL. Written as DNA, the CDR3 is TGCGCCAGCAGCCCCCCGGACAGATTTTTGGGGGGGCTGTTTTTT. Its translation: CASSPPDRFLGGLFF.

About this clone: The junction does not match germline at one end; this may be a read error. The chain combines TRBV12-3 or TRBV12-4 with TRBJ2-2; D is ambiguous. The CDR3 contains 12 residues. The CDR3 spells CASRVYTGELFF. In DNA form, the CDR3 reads TGTGCCAGCAGAGTTTACACGGGGGAGCTGTTTTTT.

The chain joins TRBV11-2 to TRBJ2-1; D is unclear. The CDR3 runs 13 residues. CDR1 and CDR2 from the germline V gene are SGHAT and FQNNGV. V was cut by 3 bases and J by 6 bases, with 9 bases left in between. Here the CDR3 reads CASSFGLVNEQFF. CDR3 bases: TGTGCCAGCAGCTTCGGGCTAGTCAATGAGCAGTTCTTC.

In DNA form, the CDR3 reads TGTGCCAGCGGGGGGCAGGGGCGGAACACCGGGGAGCTGTTTTTT. It translates to CASGGQGRNTGELFF. The chain uses TRBV3-1 (or the pseudogene TRBV3-2) and TRBJ2-2; either TRBD1 or TRBD2 may supply D (6 bases each). Germline V gene sequence: CDR1 LGHDT, CDR2 YNNKEL (reference sequence). With 8 bases removed from V and 1 base from J, the gap between germline ends came to 14 bases. The CDR3 sequence is 15 residues long.

J is TRBJ1-1 and V is TRBV7-2; D gene ambiguous. V shed 1 base and J shed 0 bases, with 12 bases lying between them. From germline, CDR1 is SGHTA and CDR2 FQGNSA. The length of the CDR3 is 16 residues. As DNA, the CDR3 is TGTGCCAGCAGCTTAGTCGGGCAGCTAATGAACACTGAAGCTTTCTTT. Residues: CASSLVGQLMNTEAFF.

The V call is TRBV5-1, the J call TRBJ2-7, with 11 bases aligning to TRBD1. Germline CDR1 is SGHRS and CDR2 is YFSETQ. Losses at the gene ends were 4 bases for V and 2 bases for J; bases not matched to a gene: 8. This CDR3 spans 16 amino acids. The CDR3 region has the DNA TGCGCCAGCAGCCCTGGACAGGGGGCGCAAACCTACGAGCAGTACTTC. Protein sequence: CASSPGQGAQTYEQYF.

This sequence joins TRBV6-5 and TRBJ2-6, with D perhaps matching TRBD1 or TRBD2 (5 bases each). The length of the CDR3 is 16 residues. The ends were cut back, 0 bases at V and 2 bases at J, with 8 bases in the middle. From germline, CDR1 is MNHEY and CDR2 SVGAGI. CDR3 region: CASSYSQGAGANVLTF. The DNA for the CDR3 is TGTGCCAGCAGTTACTCCCAGGGAGCTGGGGCCAACGTCCTGACTTTC.

This chain joins TRBV11-2 and TRBJ2-7, with 8 bases aligning to TRBD1. Germline V gives CDR1 SGHAT, CDR2 FQNNGV. With V trimmed by 5 bases and J by 2 bases, 11 bases remained unmatched. The CDR3 has 16 residues. The CDR3 protein is CASSPRTGFSAYEQYF. The CDR3 nucleotides are TGTGCCAGCAGCCCACGGACAGGGTTTTCGGCCTACGAGCAGTACTTC.

CDR3 sequence reads: CASPPGESNQPQHF. CDR3 bases: TGTGCCAGCCCCCCGGGGGAGAGCAATCAGCCCCAGCATTTT. The V and J genes are TRBV27 and TRBJ1-5, with D perhaps TRBD1 (5 bases). CDR1 and CDR2 (germline): MNHEY, SMNVEV (reference sequence). There are 14 residues in the CDR3. The ends were cut back, 8 bases at V and 1 base at J, with 12 bases in the middle.

The DNA of the CDR3 is TGTGCCAGCAGCTTAGAGGGGGGACTAGCGGGAAACAATGAGCAGTTCTTC. This sequence encodes CASSLEGGLAGNNEQFF. The chain uses TRBV7-7 and TRBJ2-1, with 13 bases identical to TRBD2. The length of the CDR3 is 17 residues. Looked up from germline, CDR1 is SSHAT and CDR2 is FNYEAQ (reference sequence). Trimming removed 1 base from V and 5 bases from J; junction bases left unmatched: 5. The complete variable domain, with remaining parts taken from reference TRBV7-7 and TRBJ2-1, reads GAGVSQSPRYKVTKRGQDVTLRCDPISSHATLYWYQQALGQGPEFLTYFNYEAQPDKSGLPSDRFSAERPEGSISTLTIQRTEQRDSAMYRCASSLEGGLAGNNEQFFGPGTRLTVL.

This rearrangement joins TRBV19 to TRBJ2-2, with TRBD2 as a possible D gene (7 bases). V was shortened by 4 bases and J by 6 bases, with 15 bases between the two germline ends. The CDR3 has 15 residues. In germline, CDR1 is LNHDA, CDR2 SQIVND (reference sequence). This CDR3 is CASSTQRGGPGELFF. The CDR3, as DNA: TGTGCCAGTAGTACCCAGAGGGGGGGGCCCGGGGAGCTGTTTTTT. The variable domain in full, completed from reference TRBV19 and TRBJ2-2, reads DGGITQSPKYLFRKEGQNVTLSCEQNLNHDAMYWYRQDPGQGLRLIYYSQIVNDFQKGDIAEGYSVSREKKESFPLTVTSAQKNPTAFYLCASSTQRGGPGELFFGEGSRLTVL.

J is TRBJ2-3 and V is TRBV24-1; D unclear. The CDR3 has 14 amino acids. Germline V gene data show CDR1 as KGHDR and CDR2 as SFDVKD. With 1 base removed from V and 1 base from J, the gap between germline ends came to 5 bases. CDR3 amino acids: CATSDFSGTDTQYF. The DNA for the CDR3 is TGTGCCACCAGTGATTTCTCTGGCACAGATACGCAGTATTTT.

The genes are TRBV10-3 and TRBJ1-1; 9 bases align to TRBD1. The CDR3 sequence is 21 residues long. The junction had 27 bases not matched to a gene; V was cut back by 4 bases and J by 6 bases. From germline, CDR1 is ENHRY and CDR2 SYGVKD. The CDR3, as DNA: TGTGCCATCAGTGGCCACACGGTTCCCGGGACAGGGCGCGGCGGAACAGCTGAAGCTTTCTTT. Translating gives CAISGHTVPGTGRGGTAEAFF.

The chain recombines TRBV12-5 with TRBJ2-1; D possibly corresponds to TRBD1 (5 bases). The germline V and J ends were trimmed by 6 bases and 4 bases, with 25 bases remaining between them. The CDR3 runs to 18 residues. The germline gives CDR1 LGHNT, CDR2 FRNRAP. The CDR3 bases are TGTGCTAGTGGGTTGACCAAGCCAATGTGGACACAATACAATGAGCAGTTCTTC. Translating it yields CASGLTKPMWTQYNEQFF.

This chain uses TRBV27 with TRBJ2-5; possibly TRBD2 for D (6 bases). Germline assignment: CDR1 MNHEY and CDR2 SMNVEV (reference sequence). CDR3 size: 12 residues. Trimming took 4 bases from V and 7 from J, leaving 10 bases between them. For the CDR3, the DNA is TGTGCCAGCAGTTCGTCCGGGGGGACCCAGTACTTC. As protein: CASSSSGGTQYF.

V is TRBV27 and J is TRBJ1-6; D may be TRBD1 (5 bases). The CDR3 totals 16 residues. Germline CDR1 reads MNHEY; CDR2 reads SMNVEV (reference sequence). V was trimmed by 0 bases and J by 7 bases, leaving 13 bases between them. DNA of the CDR3: TGTGCCAGCAGTTTATCACCGGGGCCCGGAAATTCACCCCTCCACTTT. This encodes CASSLSPGPGNSPLHF.

The rearrangement uses TRBV6-2 or TRBV6-3 and TRBJ2-3, with a possible D match to TRBD2 (5 bases). Trimming took off 2 bases at V and 5 bases at J, with 20 bases between the two ends. The CDR3 is made up of 17 amino acids. Germline V gene data show CDR1 as MNHEY and CDR2 as SVGEGT. The CDR3 is CASSYTPLAIPGDTQYF. The CDR3 DNA reads TGTGCCAGCAGTTACACCCCTCTAGCCATCCCGGGAGATACGCAGTATTTT.

This chain links TRBV20-1 with TRBJ2-1; 12 nucleotides align to TRBD1. The V gene end was trimmed by 3 bases and the J gene end by 8 bases; junction bases not matched to a gene: 8. Germline values: CDR1 DFQATT, CDR2 SNEGSKA (reference sequence). This CDR3 region has 15 residues. CDR3 residues: CSASPRDRGLDEQFF. CDR3 nucleotides: TGCAGTGCTAGTCCCCGGGACAGGGGGCTGGATGAGCAGTTCTTC.

As to this clone: This sample also contains other DNA sequences that code for the same CDR3. The rearrangement uses TRBV18 and TRBJ2-3; D unclear. From germline, CDR1 is KGHSH and CDR2 LQKENI. The CDR3 spans 14 residues. Trimming pared 3 bases from V and 0 bases from J, leaving 7 bases between. CDR3 sequence (DNA): TGTGCCAGCTCACCTACAGCGAGCACAGATACGCAGTATTTT. Protein: CASSPTASTDTQYF.

The chain couples TRBV6-5 to TRBJ1-2; 8 bases agree with TRBD1. Germline CDR1 is MNHEY and CDR2 is SVGAGI. CDR3 length: 13 amino acids. With 6 bases clipped from V and 3 bases from J, the junction kept 3 bases outside the gene matches. CDR3 nucleotide sequence: TGTGCCAGCAGACCGACAGGGGACTATGGCTACACCTTC. Amino acids: CASRPTGDYGYTF.

The chain joins TRBV1 to TRBJ1-5; TRBD1 is the table's D call, not checked against the DNA. TRBV1 is classified as a pseudogene. The CDR3 has 17 amino acids. The CDR3 reads CTSSQEHPRDRGRPQHF. The DNA for the CDR3 is TGCACCAGCAGCCAAGAGCACCCCCGGGACAGGGGGAGGCCCCAGCATTTT.

As regards this clone: Relative to the germline gene, one junction end is altered; a read error may explain this. The chain links TRBV5-6 to TRBJ1-2, with 8 bases aligning to TRBD1. This CDR3 has 13 residues. Germline lookup yields CDR1 SGHDT and CDR2 YYEEEE. The chain's CDR3 is CASSLDRDYGYTF. CDR3 in DNA: TGTGCCAGCAGTTTGGACAGGGACTATGGCTACACCTTC.

The V gene is TRBV4-1, the J gene TRBJ2-5; the match to TRBD2 covers 13 bases. CDR1 and CDR2 (germline): MGHRA, YSYEKL. J gave up 4 bases and V 4 bases, and 6 bases lay outside the gene matches. CDR3 length: 16 residues. The chain's CDR3 is CASSRDRLAGGETQYF. In nucleotides, the CDR3 is TGCGCCAGCAGCCGCGATAGACTAGCGGGGGGAGAGACCCAGTACTTC.

As regards this clone: The same CDR3 also results from other DNA sequences found in this sample. V usage is TRBV5-1 and J usage is TRBJ2-1; a possible D gene is TRBD2 (6 bases). This CDR3 is built from 13 residues. V gave up 2 bases and J gave up 3 bases, with 6 bases separating them. Germline assignment: CDR1 SGHRS and CDR2 YFSETQ. The CDR3 nucleotides read TGCGCCAGCAGCTTCGGGGGCTACAATGAGCAGTTCTTC. This gives the protein CASSFGGYNEQFF. The whole variable domain, remainder taken from reference TRBV5-1 and TRBJ2-1, is KAGVTQTPRYLIKTRGQQVTLSCSPISGHRSVSWYQQTPGQGLQFLFEYFSETQRNKGNFPGRFSGRQFSNSRSEMNVSTLELGDSALYLCASSFGGYNEQFFGPGTRLTVL.

The CDR3 is CSVEDLGGGYNEQFF. The CDR3 nucleotides read TGCAGCGTTGAAGATTTAGGCGGAGGGTACAATGAGCAGTTCTTC. The rearrangement links TRBV29-1 to TRBJ2-1; maybe TRBD2 (6 bases). This CDR3 spans 15 amino acids. The V end lost 0 bases, the J end lost 4 bases, and 13 bases lay between the germline ends. The germline V gene has CDR1 SQVTM and CDR2 ANQGSEA.

V usage is TRBV5-4 and J usage is TRBJ2-7; no firm D call. This CDR3 has 14 amino acids. Germline assignment: CDR1 SGHNT and CDR2 YYREEE (reference sequence). Trimming stripped 3 bases from V and 0 bases from J, with 10 bases between. CDR3 nucleotides: TGTGCCAGCAGCTCCGGGTCCAGCTCCTACGAGCAGTACTTC. This sequence encodes CASSSGSSSYEQYF.

This clone was detected only once. V usage is TRBV6-5 and J usage is TRBJ1-1; 9 bases are a match to TRBD1. V was pared by 8 bases and J by 0 bases, with 1 base of the junction left unmatched. This CDR3 is built from 13 residues. The germline V gene encodes CDR1 MNHEY and CDR2 SVGAGI. CDR3 DNA: TGTGCCAGCGGACAGGGGATGAACACTGAAGCTTTCTTT. Its translation is CASGQGMNTEAFF.